The following is a T cell receptor beta chain sequence with its context. Its antigen is undetermined. This sample is part of a study of vaccination effects on CD4 cells after COVID-19. As for the study in general: Convalescent patients (n = two) were sampled 16 days and one week prevaccination. Findings of the study overall: In convalescents, spike-reactive clones (those seen post-vaccine) were mainly new vaccine-induced clones.

The data were produced by immunoSEQ multiplex PCR, yet TCRdb's version contains in-frame clones alone and is incomplete. The top ten hold 19% of the sample, which has 20,000 to 30,000 clones, about three quarters seen once. The germline gives CDR1 SNHLY, CDR2 FYNNEI. V shed 1 base and J shed 12 bases, with 9 bases lying between them. The CDR3 is 11 residues long. CD4+ T cells specific for antigen were expanded with viral peptide pools by the ViraFEST assay before sequencing. On approximately day 9 of culture, CD4+ T cells were separated out. The person had a PCR-confirmed SARS-CoV-2 infection during March to December 2020.

The genes are TRBV2 and TRBJ2-5, with D unclear. The sequences come from CD4+ T cells from PBMCs cultured with HCoV-NL63 spike peptides, collected before COVID-19 vaccination. The source of this sequence is a human donor who had a prior SARS-CoV-2 infection. Written as DNA, the CDR3 is TGTGCCAGCAGTGAAGGTGGGTGGGAGTACTTC. It specifies CASSEGGWEYF.